These 31 T cell receptor beta chains originate from one sample sequenced in a study of identical twins. TCRdb reprocessed the 5' RACE reads via MiXCR and lists one record per CDR3 protein. Found here are around 1.7 million distinct CDR3 sequences, around 29% of them singletons; the top ten hold under 0.35%. Sequenced: cord blood. All receptors come from a newborn girl in good health.

The sample holds many counts of this clonotype. The rearrangement joins TRBV29-1 to TRBJ2-5, with D hard to call. V was pared by 4 bases and J by 5 bases, with 8 bases between. Germline V gene sequence: CDR1 SQVTM, CDR2 ANQGSEA. This CDR3 comprises 11 residues. For the CDR3, the DNA is TGCAGCGTTGGAGGTCGGGAGACCCAGTACTTC. Its protein is CSVGGRETQYF.

The chain links TRBV28 to TRBJ1-1, with D possibly matching TRBD1 (6 bases). From germline, CDR1 is MDHEN and CDR2 SYDVKM. The CDR3 runs 15 residues. Trimming took 8 bases from V and 2 from J, leaving 18 bases between them. CDR3 sequence reads: CASGPGGGGNTEAFF. CDR3 DNA: TGTGCCAGCGGTCCGGGAGGGGGGGGCAACACTGAAGCTTTCTTT.

J is TRBJ2-7 and V is TRBV25-1, with TRBD2 identical over 12 bases. The assigned J gene may be wrong: the sequence end matches TRBJ2-5 better. The CDR3 is 17 amino acids. Germline V CDR1 and CDR2: MGHDK, SYGVNS. CDR3 in amino acids: CASSESLAGGPWETQYF. DNA of the CDR3: TGTGCCAGCAGTGAATCCCTAGCGGGAGGGCCGTGGGAGACCCAGTACTTC.

This clonotype was observed at least ten times. The rearrangement links TRBV20-1 to TRBJ2-7; 7 bases map to TRBD1. Trimming took 4 bases from V and 0 from J; bases not matched to a gene: 3. CDR1 is DFQATT and CDR2 is SNEGSKA in the germline V gene (reference sequence). The CDR3 contains 13 residues. The chain's CDR3 is CSAIRDSSYEQYF. CDR3 DNA sequence: TGCAGTGCTATTAGGGACAGCTCCTACGAGCAGTACTTC.

This clonotype was found a few times. The J gene is TRBJ2-3, the V gene TRBV6-1; 8 positions match TRBD1. This CDR3 contains 16 residues. The J segment lost 6 bases and the V segment lost 6 bases, leaving 14 bases of the junction unmatched. Germline values: CDR1 MNHNS, CDR2 SASEGT. The CDR3 loop is CASSLDLTGVSDTQYF. CDR3 sequence (DNA): TGTGCCAGCAGCCTAGACCTGACAGGGGTATCGGATACGCAGTATTTT.

This chain uses TRBV3-1 with TRBJ2-5; TRBD1 matches 9 bases. The better agreement between TRBJ2-7 and the DNA end casts doubt on the J call. Germline V lookup: CDR1 LGHDT, CDR2 YNNKEL (reference sequence). This CDR3 has 19 residues. The CDR3 nucleotides read TGTGCCAGCAGCCCGACATGGGACAGGGTGAAGGGTTTGGACTACGAGCAGTACTTC. This encodes CASSPTWDRVKGLDYEQYF.

The J gene is TRBJ1-4, the V gene TRBV4-1; TRBD1 aligns across 9 bases. The germline V gene has CDR1 MGHRA and CDR2 YSYEKL. The CDR3 spans 16 residues. The V gene end was trimmed by 1 base and the J gene end by 4 bases; junction bases not matched to a gene: 4. Written as DNA, the CDR3 is TGCGCCAGCAGCCAAGGGACAGGGGTTGGTAATGAAAAACTGTTTTTT. Its translation: CASSQGTGVGNEKLFF.

Here the CDR3 reads CASSYRFDTGYTF. Written as DNA, the CDR3 is TGTGCCAGCAGTTACCGGTTCGACACTGGCTACACCTTC. The rearrangement uses TRBV6-5 and TRBJ1-2; D unclear. This CDR3 has 13 amino acids. V lost 2 bases, J lost 7 bases, and 11 bases lay in between. The V gene's germline CDR1 is MNHEY and CDR2 SVGAGI.

The table lists this clonotype with many counts. This chain joins TRBV29-1 and TRBJ2-3; no clear D. Trimming took 3 bases from V and 0 from J, leaving 7 bases between them. Germline CDR1 and CDR2: SQVTM and ANQGSEA. CDR3 length equals 13 residues. CDR3: CSVDRRSTDTQYF. Written as DNA, the CDR3 is TGCAGCGTTGATCGGCGAAGCACAGATACGCAGTATTTT.

This chain's CDR3 is CASSIDGAYEQYF. The CDR3 nucleotides are TGTGCCAGTAGTATTGACGGGGCCTACGAGCAGTACTTC. The chain combines TRBV19 with TRBJ2-7; TRBD2 might be the D (5 bases). Germline V gene sequence: CDR1 LNHDA, CDR2 SQIVND (reference sequence). The CDR3 sequence is 13 residues long. The V end lost 3 bases, the J end lost 2 bases, and 8 bases lay between the germline ends.

This clonotype has only a few counts. This chain uses TRBV7-9 with TRBJ2-3; 12 bases match TRBD2. Germline CDR1 is SEHNR and CDR2 is FQNEAQ (reference sequence). The CDR3 runs 16 residues. The V and J ends lost 6 bases and 4 bases, in that order; junction bases with no gene match: 8. The CDR3 is CASSSLLAGGPDTQYF. In DNA, the CDR3 is TGTGCCAGCAGTTCCCTACTAGCGGGGGGCCCAGATACGCAGTATTTT.

The chain recombines TRBV27 with TRBJ2-7; no reliable D call. The V end was cut by 8 bases, the J end by 7 bases, with 21 bases between. The CDR3 runs to 14 residues. Germline-derived CDR1 and CDR2 are MNHEY and SMNVEV (reference sequence). CDR3 sequence reads: CASRAVVLYNEQYF. The CDR3 DNA reads TGTGCCAGCCGGGCTGTCGTGCTCTACAATGAGCAGTACTTC.

This clonotype was detected once. The chain employs TRBV6-5 and TRBJ2-4; TRBD2 matches at 8 bases. Germline CDR1 and CDR2: MNHEY and SVGAGI. This CDR3 is built from 16 residues. The J segment lost 12 bases and the V segment lost 5 bases, leaving 18 bases of the junction unmatched. DNA for the CDR3: TGTGCCAGCAGTCGACCTTTCGGGACTAGAAATGCCACTCAGTACTTC. This translates into CASSRPFGTRNATQYF.

This clonotype has only a few counts. The chain has TRBV3-1 and TRBJ2-3; a weak D match, TRBD1 (5 bases). The germline V gene encodes CDR1 LGHDT and CDR2 YNNKEL (reference sequence). This CDR3 spans 15 amino acids. Trimming removed 1 base at V and 0 bases at J, with 8 bases between. In DNA form, the CDR3 reads TGTGCCAGCAGCCAAGCCCCAGGGAGCACAGATACGCAGTATTTT. Protein sequence: CASSQAPGSTDTQYF.

This chain joins TRBV3-1 and TRBJ2-5; TRBD2 matches 7 bases. The germline CDR1 and CDR2 sequences are LGHDT and YNNKEL (reference sequence). This CDR3 is 14 amino acids long. With V trimmed by 0 bases and J by 13 bases, 11 bases remained unmatched. The CDR3 DNA follows: TGTGCCAGCAGCCAAGAGACTACACTAGCGCCCCCGTACTTC. The encoded protein is CASSQETTLAPPYF.

The rearrangement links TRBV6-6 to TRBJ1-5; possible D gene TRBD1, 6 bases. Trimming pared 2 bases from V and 4 bases from J, leaving 9 bases between. This CDR3 has 14 amino acids. In germline, CDR1 is MNHNY, CDR2 SVGAGI (reference sequence). CDR3 loop: CASSYTRGNQPQHF. CDR3 coding DNA: TGTGCCAGCAGTTACACGAGGGGGAATCAGCCCCAGCATTTT.

The gene calls are TRBV20-1 and TRBJ2-7; TRBD2 matches at 10 bases. CDR1 is DFQATT and CDR2 is SNEGSKA in the germline V gene (reference sequence). With 2 bases clipped from V and 0 bases from J, the junction kept 7 bases outside the gene matches. CDR3 size: 16 residues. DNA of the CDR3: TGCAGTGCTAGAACCCCACTAGCGGGGTACTCCTACGAGCAGTACTTC. Protein sequence: CSARTPLAGYSYEQYF.

The chain is built from TRBV5-5 and TRBJ1-5; TRBD1 aligns across 7 bases. The CDR3 runs to 18 residues. Germline CDR1 is SGHKS and CDR2 is YYEKEE (reference sequence). V trimming: 2 bases; J trimming: 0 bases; junction bases outside the gene matches: 11. The CDR3 DNA reads as TGTGCCAGCAGCTTATACAGGGGCGTCCAGGGTAGCAATCAGCCCCAGCATTTT. It is translated as CASSLYRGVQGSNQPQHF.

The chain links TRBV29-1 to TRBJ2-2; TRBD1 or TRBD2 may be the D gene (5 bases each). The CDR3 is made up of 13 amino acids. Trimming took 4 bases from V and 1 from J, leaving 7 bases between them. Germline CDR1 SQVTM, CDR2 ANQGSEA. The DNA of the CDR3 is TGCAGCGTTGGAGGGGAGAACACCGGGGAGCTGTTTTTT. Translated, it gives CSVGGENTGELFF.

This clonotype occurred a few times. The chain joins TRBV20-1 to TRBJ1-2; TRBD1 might be the D (5 bases). CDR1 and CDR2 from the germline V gene are DFQATT and SNEGSKA (reference sequence). The ends were cut back, 1 base at V and 2 bases at J, with 11 bases in the middle. The CDR3 has 14 amino acids. CDR3 loop: CSARGSRGNYGYTF. DNA of the CDR3: TGCAGTGCTAGAGGTTCTCGGGGGAACTATGGCTACACCTTC.

The CDR3 sequence: CSARDSTSGDTYNEQYF. The CDR3 coding sequence is TGCAGTGCTAGAGATTCAACGAGCGGGGATACCTACAATGAGCAGTACTTC. The chain combines TRBV20-1 with TRBJ2-1, with 7 bases aligning to TRBD2. The DNA matches TRBJ2-7 better at its end, which makes the J call doubtful. The CDR3 spans 17 residues. Looked up from germline, CDR1 is DFQATT and CDR2 is SNEGSKA (reference sequence).

There are a few counts of this clonotype. This chain connects TRBV6-7 to TRBJ1-2; no clear D. TRBV6-7 is known as an ORF, though its function is uncertain. Trimming stripped 3 bases from V and 6 bases from J, with 14 bases between. This CDR3 has 14 amino acids. CDR3 DNA: TGTGCCAGCAGTTATTTTTCTCGCCTGGATGGCTACACCTTC. It codes for CASSYFSRLDGYTF.

This clonotype was counted ten times or more. This CDR3 reads CSVGPASTDTQYF. In nucleotides, the CDR3 is TGCAGCGTGGGGCCAGCTAGCACAGATACGCAGTATTTT. The chain recombines TRBV29-1 with TRBJ2-3; D perhaps matches TRBD1 (5 bases). CDR3 length equals 13 residues. The ends were cut back, 6 bases at V and 0 bases at J, with 10 bases in the middle. The germline CDR1 and CDR2 sequences are SQVTM and ANQGSEA.

The V call is TRBV12-3 or TRBV12-4, the J call TRBJ2-1; D perhaps matches TRBD2 (5 bases). Between the trimmed V and J ends, which lost 6 bases and 5 bases, there was a span of 14 bases. The CDR3 is 14 residues long. CDR3 bases: TGTGCCAGCAGGCCCACTAGGGCCCACAATGAGCAGTTCTTC. Protein product: CASRPTRAHNEQFF.

This clonotype was detected once. The chain joins TRBV9 to TRBJ1-1, with 7 bases that match TRBD1. The length of the CDR3 is 15 residues. Per germline, CDR1 SGDLS and CDR2 YYNGEE. Trimming took 2 bases from V and 5 from J; bases not matched to a gene: 9. The CDR3 nucleotides are TGTGCCAGCAGCGTCAGGACAGGCCTGGAGACTGAAGCTTTCTTT. Amino acids: CASSVRTGLETEAFF. Together with reference TRBV9 and TRBJ1-1, the CDR3 gives the full variable domain: DSGVTQTPKHLITATGQRVTLRCSPRSGDLSVYWYQQSLDQGLQFLIQYYNGEERAKGNILERFSAQQFPDLHSELNLSSLELGDSALYFCASSVRTGLETEAFFGQGTRLTVV.

This clonotype was seen just once. The gene calls are TRBV4-2 and TRBJ2-2; 10 bases map to TRBD2. This CDR3 has 16 amino acids. The V gene end was trimmed by 7 bases and the J gene end by 0 bases; junction bases not matched to a gene: 5. Germline CDR1 reads LGHNA; CDR2 reads YNFKEQ. In DNA form, the CDR3 reads TGTGCCAGCAACAGACTAGCGGGTTCGAACACCGGGGAGCTGTTTTTT. Translating gives CASNRLAGSNTGELFF.

Note on this clonotype: The junction shows a germline mismatch at one end, possibly a read error. This chain links TRBV7-9 with TRBJ2-3, with D unclear. The CDR3 contains 15 residues. Germline V lookup: CDR1 SEHNR, CDR2 FQNEAQ (reference sequence). The CDR3 DNA sequence: TGTGCCAGCAGCCTCCGCTCTAGAGTCACAGATACGCGGTATTTT. Protein: CASSLRSRVTDTRYF. The complete variable domain, with remaining parts taken from reference TRBV7-9 and TRBJ2-3, reads DTGVSQNPRHKITKRGQNVTFRCDPISEHNRLYWYRQTLGQGPEFLTYFQNEAQLEKSRLLSDRFSAERPKGSFSTLEIQRTEQGDSAMYLCASSLRSRVTDTRYFGPGTRLTVL.

The V gene is TRBV12-3 or TRBV12-4, the J gene TRBJ2-3, with D perhaps matching TRBD1 or TRBD2 (5 bases each). The CDR3 length is 17 residues. Trimming pared 1 base from V and 1 base from J, leaving 15 bases between. The CDR3 DNA sequence: TGTGCCAGCAGTTTAGGCCCCACCGGGACCCGCACAGATACGCAGTATTTT. It yields the protein CASSLGPTGTRTDTQYF.

A remark on this clonotype: A clone one base away is much larger, so this may be a read error. Here the CDR3 omits its conserved ending phenylalanine or tryptophan, so a read error is the likely source. The chain has TRBV29-1 and TRBJ2-3; 8 positions match TRBD2. There are 13 residues in the CDR3. Germline CDR1 SQVTM, CDR2 ANQGSEA. The J segment lost 4 bases and the V segment lost 7 bases, leaving 7 bases of the junction unmatched. DNA for the CDR3: TGCAGCGCCCGGGGGGGAGTGGCAGATACGCAGTATCTT. The encoded protein is CSARGGVADTQYL.

This clonotype was observed a handful of times. J is TRBJ2-3 and V is TRBV7-2; no firm D call. The CDR3 has 13 amino acids. The V gene's germline CDR1 is SGHTA and CDR2 FQGNSA. Trimming took 4 bases from V and 6 from J, leaving 11 bases between them. The CDR3 DNA reads as TGTGCCAGCAGCTCCTCTTCCCTCGATACGCAGTATTTT. Its translation is CASSSSSLDTQYF. Full variable domain (rest looked up from reference TRBV7-2 and TRBJ2-3): GAGVSQSPSNKVTEKGKDVELRCDPISGHTALYWYRQSLGQGLEFLIYFQGNSAPDKSGLPSDRFSAERTGGSVSTLTIQRTQQEDSAVYLCASSSSSLDTQYFGPGTRLTVL.

This chain uses TRBV7-2 with TRBJ2-5, with no clear D. Germline V gene data show CDR1 as SGHTA and CDR2 as FQGNSA. V lost 2 bases, J lost 5 bases, and 9 bases lay in between. The CDR3 is 13 residues long. Written as DNA, the CDR3 is TGTGCCAGCAGCTTAAGGGTATTGGAGACCCAGTACTTC. It encodes CASSLRVLETQYF.